These 16 T cell receptor beta chains were all obtained from the same sample, sequenced in a study of CD8 T cells in Susac syndrome. Random hexamers were used to reverse transcribe about 0.5 to 1 ug of RNA. From the immunoSEQ multiplex PCR reads, TCRdb called clonotypes with MiXCR, one entry per CDR3 protein. The table shows approximately 300,000 distinct CDR3 sequences, with 89% occurring only once. Sequencing was carried out using CD8+ T cells from PBMCs. These receptors were taken from a human donor with multiple sclerosis.

V gene TRBV6-5 combines with J gene TRBJ2-3; no reliable D call. V gave up 4 bases and J gave up 2 bases, with 19 bases separating them. Germline loops: CDR1 MNHEY, CDR2 SVGAGI. The CDR3 has 17 amino acids. The CDR3 reads CASSFFGRRFFTDTQYF. In nucleotides, the CDR3 is TGTGCCAGCAGTTTTTTCGGTAGACGGTTCTTCACAGATACGCAGTATTTT.

The chain is built from TRBV28 and TRBJ2-1; 13 bases are a match to TRBD2. The junction had 5 bases not matched to a gene; V was cut back by 4 bases and J by 8 bases. This CDR3 contains 15 residues. CDR1 and CDR2 (germline): MDHEN, SYDVKM. CDR3 loop: CASSSGTSGMYEQFF. CDR3 coding DNA: TGTGCCAGCAGTTCCGGGACTAGCGGGATGTATGAGCAGTTCTTC.

The chain carries TRBV27 and TRBJ2-1; perhaps TRBD2 as D (5 bases). The CDR3 loop spans 15 amino acids. The germline CDR1 and CDR2 sequences are MNHEY and SMNVEV (reference sequence). V was pared by 0 bases and J by 2 bases, with 8 bases between. CDR3 sequence (DNA): TGTGCCAGCAGTTTATCCTTGGGAGCCTACAATGAGCAGTTCTTC. Amino acid sequence: CASSLSLGAYNEQFF.

This clonotype turned up a few times. V is TRBV28 and J is TRBJ1-2, with TRBD1 matching over 9 bases. CDR3 size: 14 residues. V lost 6 bases to trimming and J lost 8 bases; unmatched junction nucleotides: 10. Germline values: CDR1 MDHEN, CDR2 SYDVKM. CDR3 sequence reads: CASSPLGQGDGYTF. The CDR3 DNA reads as TGTGCCAGCAGCCCTTTGGGACAGGGAGACGGCTACACCTTC.

The rearrangement joins TRBV13 to TRBJ2-1; 10 bases are shared with TRBD2. This CDR3 is 15 amino acids long. V shed 5 bases and J 7 bases; nucleotides not matched to a gene: 8. In germline, CDR1 is PRHDT, CDR2 FYEKMQ (reference sequence). The CDR3 loop is CASSPRTSGLNEQFF. Here the CDR3 DNA reads TGTGCCAGCAGCCCAAGGACTAGCGGTCTAAATGAGCAGTTCTTC.

The V call is TRBV20-1, the J call TRBJ2-3, with D perhaps TRBD2 (5 bases). Germline CDR1 is DFQATT and CDR2 is SNEGSKA (reference sequence). The CDR3 contains 16 residues. The ends were cut back, 0 bases at V and 4 bases at J, with 17 bases in the middle. DNA of the CDR3: TGCAGTGCTAGAGATCAGTTAGCTATGGACTCAGATACGCAGTATTTT. Translating gives CSARDQLAMDSDTQYF.

The CDR3 DNA is TGTGCCAGCAGCCCAGGCGGACTAGCGGAGAAGACCCAGTACTTC. Residues: CASSPGGLAEKTQYF. The genes are TRBV3-1 and TRBJ2-5; 10 bases agree with TRBD2. V was clipped by 4 bases and J by 6 bases; unmatched bases: 8. The germline V gene encodes CDR1 LGHDT and CDR2 YNNKEL (reference sequence). The CDR3 totals 15 residues.

The CDR3 coding sequence is TGTGCCAGCAGTTACTCCCCGGGAGGAGGCTACACCTTC. It yields the protein CASSYSPGGGYTF. This chain connects TRBV6-5 to TRBJ1-2; D unresolved. This CDR3 region has 13 residues. Germline V gene lookup returns CDR1 MNHEY and CDR2 SVGAGI. V lost 0 bases to trimming and J lost 8 bases, with 10 bases between them.

The chain carries TRBV28 and TRBJ2-7; TRBD1 agrees at 9 bases. V dropped 3 bases and J dropped 0; count of bases not matched to a gene: 15. Per the germline V gene, CDR1 is MDHEN and CDR2 is SYDVKM. The CDR3 runs to 19 residues. DNA for the CDR3: TGTGCCAGCAGTTTCCTCGGGACAGGGTACCAAATAAGCTCCTACGAGCAGTACTTC. It is translated as CASSFLGTGYQISSYEQYF.

The chain is built from TRBV5-1 and TRBJ1-1; D gene ambiguous. CDR1 is SGHRS and CDR2 is YFSETQ in the germline V gene. The CDR3 is made up of 12 amino acids. V was pared by 2 bases and J by 1 base, with 3 bases between. CDR3 loop: CASSLTNTEAFF. In nucleotides, the CDR3 is TGCGCCAGCAGCTTAACGAACACTGAAGCTTTCTTT. Filled out from reference TRBV5-1 and TRBJ1-1, the complete variable domain reads KAGVTQTPRYLIKTRGQQVTLSCSPISGHRSVSWYQQTPGQGLQFLFEYFSETQRNKGNFPGRFSGRQFSNSRSEMNVSTLELGDSALYLCASSLTNTEAFFGQGTRLTVV.

The chain uses TRBV7-2 and TRBJ1-6, with unresolved D. The germline V and J ends were trimmed by 5 bases and 0 bases, with 14 bases remaining between them. The V gene's germline CDR1 is SGHTA and CDR2 FQGNSA. The CDR3 extends over 17 amino acids. The CDR3 region has the DNA TGTGCCAGCAGCACCATTAGGATTTCCTCCTATAATTCACCCCTCCACTTT. Translation: CASSTIRISSYNSPLHF. Full variable domain (rest looked up from reference TRBV7-2 and TRBJ1-6): GAGVSQSPSNKVTEKGKDVELRCDPISGHTALYWYRQSLGQGLEFLIYFQGNSAPDKSGLPSDRFSAERTGGSVSTLTIQRTQQEDSAVYLCASSTIRISSYNSPLHFGNGTRLTVT.

The CDR3 DNA is TGCGCCAGCAGTCACGAGAAGGACTCCTATAATTCACCCCTCCACTTT. As protein: CASSHEKDSYNSPLHF. This rearrangement joins TRBV23-1 to TRBJ1-6; D gene ambiguous. TRBV23-1 belongs to the ORF category, with a function that is uncertain. Between the trimmed V and J ends, which lost 3 bases and 0 bases, there was a span of 9 bases. This CDR3 has 16 residues.

The CDR3 DNA follows: TGTGCCAGCAGCCTTGGACTGCCCTTGCTGAATGAGCAGTTCTTC. It is translated as CASSLGLPLLNEQFF. The chain couples TRBV6-2 or TRBV6-3 to TRBJ2-1; maybe TRBD2 (5 bases). The CDR3 extends over 15 amino acids. Per germline, CDR1 MNHEY and CDR2 SVGEGT. The ends were cut back, 6 bases at V and 7 bases at J, with 19 bases in the middle.

This clonotype was seen just once. J is TRBJ2-7 and V is TRBV28; D is ambiguous. V was trimmed by 6 bases and J by 7 bases, leaving 19 bases between them. CDR3 length: 14 amino acids. CDR1 is MDHEN, CDR2 SYDVKM, per germline. The CDR3 is CASRLSGGIEEQYF. The CDR3, as DNA: TGTGCCAGCAGGCTATCAGGTGGAATAGAAGAGCAGTACTTC.

This chain joins TRBV7-2 and TRBJ2-2; 11 nucleotides line up with TRBD2. V dropped 4 bases and J dropped 5; count of bases not matched to a gene: 6. Germline loops: CDR1 SGHTA, CDR2 FQGNSA. The CDR3 has 16 amino acids. The CDR3 region has the DNA TGTGCCAGCAGCTCCACTAGCGGGGGCGCAACCGGGGAGCTGTTTTTT. It is translated as CASSSTSGGATGELFF.

This chain links TRBV7-9 with TRBJ2-1; a weak D match, TRBD2 (6 bases). Germline V gene sequence: CDR1 SEHNR, CDR2 FQNEAQ (reference sequence). V shed 5 bases and J shed 5 bases, with 19 bases lying between them. CDR3 length: 16 amino acids. CDR3 residues: CASSPTPGGIHNEQFF. In nucleotides, the CDR3 is TGTGCCAGCAGCCCCACCCCAGGAGGGATACACAATGAGCAGTTCTTC.